Presented here are 29 T cell receptor beta chains from one specimen sequenced in a study of cytomegalovirus exposure and HLA in healthy donors. With 60 Vbeta and 13 Jbeta primers, the PCR was carried out. Libraries were prepared by immunoSEQ multiplex PCR; TCRdb keeps only in-frame clonotypes and omits some of them. The table shows about 150,000 clones, with 76% occurring only once. Source material: PBMCs. The receptors derive from a male donor in good health and CMV-seronegative.

This clone appeared a single time. The genes are TRBV6-5 and TRBJ2-5, with D perhaps matching TRBD2 (6 bases). The CDR3 runs 16 residues. Trimming took 0 bases from V and 2 from J, leaving 13 bases between them. Germline CDR1 is MNHEY and CDR2 is SVGAGI. The CDR3 loop is CASSYSEGVGQETQYF. DNA for the CDR3: TGTGCCAGCAGTTACTCGGAGGGAGTCGGTCAAGAGACCCAGTACTTC.

The chain couples TRBV5-1 to TRBJ2-5, with 7 bases lining up with TRBD1. After removal of 1 base from V and 3 bases from J, the junction contained 3 bases not matched to a gene. Germline V gene sequence: CDR1 SGHRS, CDR2 YFSETQ. The CDR3 length is 14 residues. CDR3 nucleotide sequence: TGCGCCAGCAGCTTGCCAGGGGGAGAAGAGACCCAGTACTTC. It encodes CASSLPGGEETQYF. The entire variable domain, with the rest obtained from reference TRBV5-1 and TRBJ2-5, is as follows: KAGVTQTPRYLIKTRGQQVTLSCSPISGHRSVSWYQQTPGQGLQFLFEYFSETQRNKGNFPGRFSGRQFSNSRSEMNVSTLELGDSALYLCASSLPGGEETQYFGPGTRLLVL.

J is TRBJ2-7 and V is TRBV5-4, with 12 nucleotides matching TRBD2. This CDR3 has 14 residues. The V segment lost 4 bases and the J segment 1 base; nucleotides outside the gene matches: 0. Germline CDR1 reads SGHNT; CDR2 reads YYREEE (reference sequence). CDR3 in amino acids: CASSTSGGSYEQYF. The CDR3 region has the DNA TGTGCCAGCAGCACTAGCGGGGGGTCCTACGAGCAGTACTTC. Complete variable domain (other parts from reference TRBV5-4 and TRBJ2-7): ETGVTQSPTHLIKTRGQQVTLRCSSQSGHNTVSWYQQALGQGPQFIFQYYREEENGRGNFPPRFSGLQFPNYSSELNVNALELDDSALYLCASSTSGGSYEQYFGPGTRLTVT.

The chain links TRBV9 to TRBJ2-2; D not certain. Germline-derived CDR1 and CDR2 are SGDLS and YYNGEE. V was trimmed by 0 bases and J by 6 bases, leaving 6 bases between them. The CDR3 loop spans 13 amino acids. CDR3 DNA sequence: TGTGCCAGCAGCGTAGGTCTACCCGGGGAGCTGTTTTTT. Translation gives CASSVGLPGELFF. Full variable domain (remainder filled in from reference TRBV9 and TRBJ2-2): DSGVTQTPKHLITATGQRVTLRCSPRSGDLSVYWYQQSLDQGLQFLIQYYNGEERAKGNILERFSAQQFPDLHSELNLSSLELGDSALYFCASSVGLPGELFFGEGSRLTVL.

The chain uses TRBV7-2 and TRBJ2-7, with 8 bases identical to TRBD2. CDR3 length: 15 residues. Germline values: CDR1 SGHTA, CDR2 FQGNSA. The trim removed 6 bases at V and 4 bases at J, leaving 11 bases unmatched. CDR3 protein: CASRPGGPGGYEQYF. The CDR3 coding sequence is TGTGCCAGCAGGCCGGGAGGGCCGGGCGGGTACGAGCAGTACTTC.

The chain is built from TRBV7-2 and TRBJ2-1; 10 bases fit TRBD2. With V trimmed by 3 bases and J by 1 base, 3 bases remained unmatched. Germline CDR1 and CDR2: SGHTA and FQGNSA. This CDR3 has 16 amino acids. CDR3 region: CASSLASGSSYNEQFF. DNA for the CDR3: TGTGCCAGCAGCTTGGCTAGCGGGAGTTCCTACAATGAGCAGTTCTTC.

The chain recombines TRBV7-2 with TRBJ2-3; 8 bases are shared with TRBD1. V was pared by 5 bases and J by 1 base, with 8 bases of the junction left unmatched. Germline assignment: CDR1 SGHTA and CDR2 FQGNSA. CDR3 length: 16 amino acids. Written as DNA, the CDR3 is TGTGCCAGCAGCGGACAGGGCGGACTTGGCACAGATACGCAGTATTTT. Protein: CASSGQGGLGTDTQYF.

The genes are TRBV2 and TRBJ1-1, with 7 positions matching TRBD1. Germline V gene data show CDR1 as SNHLY and CDR2 as FYNNEI. V shed 6 bases and J 7 bases; nucleotides not matched to a gene: 11. The CDR3 sequence is 14 residues long. CDR3 protein: CASRGWRGQNEAFF. In DNA form, the CDR3 reads TGTGCCAGCAGGGGATGGAGGGGGCAAAATGAAGCTTTCTTT.

On this clone: The junction shows a germline mismatch at one end, possibly a read error. The gene calls are TRBV7-9 and TRBJ2-2; 7 bases line up with TRBD1. CDR1 is SEHNR, CDR2 FQNEAQ, per germline (reference sequence). The CDR3 runs 16 residues. CDR3: CSSSSGQATNTGELFF. The CDR3 region has the DNA TGTTCCAGCAGCTCAGGACAGGCCACGAACACCGGGGAGCTGTTTTTT. Looking up the rest from reference TRBV7-9 and TRBJ2-2 gives the full variable domain: DTGVSQNPRHKITKRGQNVTFRCDPISEHNRLYWYRQTLGQGPEFLTYFQNEAQLEKSRLLSDRFSAERPKGSFSTLEIQRTEQGDSAMYLCSSSSGQATNTGELFFGEGSRLTVL.

This clone was observed once. The V gene is TRBV7-8, the J gene TRBJ1-5; D might be TRBD1 (6 bases). Germline V gene sequence: CDR1 SGHVS, CDR2 FQNEAQ. This CDR3 has 14 amino acids. V was shortened by 4 bases and J by 6 bases, with 13 bases between the two germline ends. Here the CDR3 DNA reads TGTGCCAGCAGCTCAAGGGGGTTTGTTCAGCCCCAGCATTTT. This codes for CASSSRGFVQPQHF.

J is TRBJ2-3 and V is TRBV6-5, with 8 bases fitting TRBD2. This CDR3 is 15 amino acids long. Trimming at V came to 2 bases and at J to 2 bases, leaving 3 bases not matched to a gene. Germline values: CDR1 MNHEY, CDR2 SVGAGI. The CDR3 sequence is CASSYRGGPTDTQYF. CDR3 coding DNA: TGTGCCAGCAGTTACCGGGGGGGGCCCACAGATACGCAGTATTTT.

This chain connects TRBV5-1 to TRBJ2-3; 11 bases are shared with TRBD1. CDR1 and CDR2 (germline): SGHRS, YFSETQ. The CDR3 loop spans 16 amino acids. The ends lost 4 bases at V and 2 bases at J; junction bases unmatched: 6. The CDR3, as DNA: TGCGCCAGCAGCCGGGGACAGGGGGTCGACACAGATACGCAGTATTTT. It yields the protein CASSRGQGVDTDTQYF.

V and J are TRBV10-3 and TRBJ1-1; 7 bases map to TRBD1. This CDR3 has 12 amino acids. Germline V gene data show CDR1 as ENHRY and CDR2 as SYGVKD. Trimming cost V 9 bases and J 2 bases; bases outside gene matches: 3. For the CDR3, the DNA is TGTGCCATGGGACAGCGAAACACTGAAGCTTTCTTT. It translates to CAMGQRNTEAFF.

V usage is TRBV7-8 and J usage is TRBJ1-6, with D hard to call. The V end was cut by 5 bases, the J end by 0 bases, with 17 bases between. The CDR3 has 18 amino acids. Germline V gives CDR1 SGHVS, CDR2 FQNEAQ. The CDR3 nucleotides are TGTGCCAGCAGCCTCCCGGTGAACGGGAGCTCCTATAATTCACCCCTCCACTTT. Translated, it gives CASSLPVNGSSYNSPLHF.

The chain links TRBV15 to TRBJ2-7, with D unclear. The CDR3 contains 12 residues. CDR1 is LNHNV, CDR2 YYDKDF, per germline (reference sequence). The germline V and J ends were trimmed by 11 bases and 8 bases, with 19 bases remaining between them. The CDR3 sequence is CAVGTPKVKQYF. The DNA of the CDR3 is TGTGCCGTGGGCACCCCAAAGGTGAAGCAGTACTTC.

The V and J genes are TRBV6-1 and TRBJ2-1, with TRBD2 matching over 9 bases. The CDR3 has 15 residues. Per germline, CDR1 MNHNS and CDR2 SASEGT. After removal of 2 bases from V and 5 bases from J, the junction contained 4 bases not matched to a gene. The chain's CDR3 is CASSELAGGHNEQFF. CDR3 in DNA: TGTGCCAGCAGTGAACTGGCGGGAGGGCACAATGAGCAGTTCTTC.

CDR3 residues: CAWSTQFLRYTF. The CDR3 nucleotides are TGTGCCTGGAGTACACAGTTCCTAAGGTACACCTTC. The gene calls are TRBV30 and TRBJ1-2; unclear D gene. CDR3 length equals 12 residues. V was shortened by 2 bases and J by 11 bases, with 15 bases between the two germline ends. The germline V gene encodes CDR1 GTSNPN and CDR2 SVGIG (reference sequence). Full variable domain (missing parts from reference TRBV30 and TRBJ1-2): SQTIHQWPATLVQPVGSPLSLECTVEGTSNPNLYWYRQAAGRGLQLLFYSVGIGQISSEVPQNLSASRPQDRQFILSSKKLLLSDSGFYLCAWSTQFLRYTFGSGTRLTVV.

Of note for this clone: The sample contains more than one DNA sequence encoding this CDR3. The chain couples TRBV11-1 to TRBJ2-6; TRBD1 matches at 8 bases. V shed 5 bases and J 3 bases; nucleotides not matched to a gene: 6. Germline CDR1 is SGHAT and CDR2 is FQDESV (reference sequence). This CDR3 spans 16 amino acids. CDR3 loop: CASSRGTGSGANVLTF. The CDR3 nucleotides read TGTGCCAGCAGCCGTGGGACAGGTAGTGGGGCCAACGTCCTGACTTTC.

In DNA, the CDR3 is TGTGCCAGCAGCCCGGACAGGGTCGGGGAAAAACTGTTTTTT. It yields the protein CASSPDRVGEKLFF. The chain carries TRBV14 and TRBJ1-4, with 8 nucleotides matching TRBD1. This CDR3 is 14 amino acids long. V lost 4 bases, J lost 8 bases, and 6 bases stayed unmatched. The germline CDR1 and CDR2 sequences are SGHDN and FVKESK.

The V and J genes are TRBV28 and TRBJ1-2; TRBD1 matches 8 bases. This CDR3 has 15 residues. Germline-derived CDR1 and CDR2 are MDHEN and SYDVKM. V was pared by 5 bases and J by 5 bases, with 10 bases of the junction left unmatched. The CDR3 reads CASSNPRTGRYGYTF. CDR3 DNA: TGTGCCAGCAGTAACCCCCGGACAGGGAGGTATGGCTACACCTTC.

In the case of this clone: The identical CDR3 is also encoded by other nucleotide sequences in the sample. The gene calls are TRBV7-2 and TRBJ1-5, with a weak D call TRBD1 (6 bases). Germline lookup yields CDR1 SGHTA and CDR2 FQGNSA. The CDR3 totals 15 residues. Deletions cut 5 bases from V and 0 bases from J, with 11 bases between. CDR3 DNA: TGTGCCAGCAGCCCAGGGGACTATAGCAATCAGCCCCAGCATTTT. Its protein is CASSPGDYSNQPQHF. Using reference TRBV7-2 and TRBJ1-5 for the parts outside the CDR3, the full variable domain is GAGVSQSPSNKVTEKGKDVELRCDPISGHTALYWYRQSLGQGLEFLIYFQGNSAPDKSGLPSDRFSAERTGGSVSTLTIQRTQQEDSAVYLCASSPGDYSNQPQHFGDGTRLSIL.

This chain links TRBV5-4 with TRBJ1-2, with TRBD1 matching 7 bases. The germline gives CDR1 SGHNT, CDR2 YYREEE (reference sequence). CDR3 length equals 14 residues. Unmatched junction bases numbered 7, after V lost 4 bases and J lost 4 bases. The CDR3 DNA is TGTGCCAGCAGCCCTAGGGACAGTTTCTATGGCTACACCTTC. Amino acids: CASSPRDSFYGYTF.

V is TRBV30 and J is TRBJ2-3; TRBD2 matches at 10 bases. CDR1 and CDR2 (germline): GTSNPN, SVGIG (reference sequence). J gave up 9 bases and V 2 bases, and 2 bases lay outside the gene matches. The CDR3 loop spans 12 amino acids. The DNA of the CDR3 is TGTGCCTGGAGTCAGACTAGCGGGACGCAGTATTTT. Protein sequence: CAWSQTSGTQYF. Together with reference TRBV30 and TRBJ2-3, the CDR3 gives the full variable domain: SQTIHQWPATLVQPVGSPLSLECTVEGTSNPNLYWYRQAAGRGLQLLFYSVGIGQISSEVPQNLSASRPQDRQFILSSKKLLLSDSGFYLCAWSQTSGTQYFGPGTRLTVL.

This clone was counted a few times. The chain recombines TRBV7-6 with TRBJ2-5; 8 nucleotides align to TRBD1. Per the germline V gene, CDR1 is SGHVS and CDR2 is FNYEAQ. The CDR3 totals 15 residues. The junction had 5 bases not matched to a gene; V was cut back by 1 base and J by 4 bases. This CDR3 reads CASSLEGQVAETQYF. CDR3 bases: TGTGCCAGCAGCTTAGAGGGACAGGTCGCAGAGACCCAGTACTTC.

The chain joins TRBV30 to TRBJ2-5, with D maybe TRBD1 (6 bases). V was cut by 1 base and J by 0 bases, with 12 bases left in between. Germline V gives CDR1 GTSNPN, CDR2 SVGIG (reference sequence). The CDR3 consists of 15 residues. CDR3 amino acids: CAWSELGGDQETQYF. For the CDR3, the DNA is TGTGCCTGGAGTGAATTAGGGGGTGACCAAGAGACCCAGTACTTC.

The genes are TRBV7-7 and TRBJ2-3; 7 nucleotides align to TRBD2. Germline V gene lookup returns CDR1 SSHAT and CDR2 FNYEAQ (reference sequence). V trimming: 3 bases; J trimming: 3 bases; junction bases outside the gene matches: 6. CDR3 length equals 15 residues. The CDR3 DNA is TGTGCCAGCAGCTTGCTCGGGGAGGGGACAGATACGCAGTATTTT. Residues: CASSLLGEGTDTQYF.

The V and J genes are TRBV28 and TRBJ2-1; unclear D gene. The V gene lost 3 bases and the J gene lost 6 bases, with 12 bases spanning the gap. CDR1 and CDR2 from the germline V gene are MDHEN and SYDVKM. The CDR3 contains 14 residues. The CDR3: CASSFRGIVNEQFF. DNA of the CDR3: TGTGCCAGCAGTTTTCGAGGAATCGTCAATGAGCAGTTCTTC.

The V gene is TRBV2, the J gene TRBJ2-5; D is unresolved. Trimming cost V 7 bases and J 2 bases, with 14 bases left between them. The CDR3 has 14 amino acids. Germline V CDR1 and CDR2: SNHLY, FYNNEI. In DNA, the CDR3 is TGTGCCAGCAAGCTCCAGGTTACGCAAGAGACCCAGTACTTC. Translating it yields CASKLQVTQETQYF. Supplemented by reference TRBV2 and TRBJ2-5, the full variable domain reads EPEVTQTPSHQVTQMGQEVILRCVPISNHLYFYWYRQILGQKVEFLVSFYNNEISEKSEIFDDQFSVERPDGSNFTLKIRSTKLEDSAMYFCASKLQVTQETQYFGPGTRLLVL.

V is TRBV28 and J is TRBJ1-3, with D tentatively TRBD1 (5 bases). V was trimmed by 2 bases and J by 8 bases, leaving 10 bases between them. This CDR3 is built from 13 residues. Germline CDR1 is MDHEN and CDR2 is SYDVKM. CDR3 coding DNA: TGTGCCAGCAGTTTACTACAGGTCGACACCATATATTTT. This encodes CASSLLQVDTIYF.